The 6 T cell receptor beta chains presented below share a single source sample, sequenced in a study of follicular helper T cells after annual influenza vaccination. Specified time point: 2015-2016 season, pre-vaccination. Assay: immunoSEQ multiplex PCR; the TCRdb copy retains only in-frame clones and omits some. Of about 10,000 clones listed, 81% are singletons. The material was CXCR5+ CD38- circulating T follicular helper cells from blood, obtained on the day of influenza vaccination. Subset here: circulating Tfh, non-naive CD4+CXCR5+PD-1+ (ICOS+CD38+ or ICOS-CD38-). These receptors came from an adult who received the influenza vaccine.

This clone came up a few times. The CDR3 DNA reads TGTGCCAGCAGCGGAAACATAGCGGGAGGGCGGGAGACCCAGTACTTC. Translation: CASSGNIAGGRETQYF. The chain carries TRBV9 and TRBJ2-5, with 11 bases fitting TRBD2. This CDR3 region has 16 residues. The V gene end was trimmed by 3 bases and the J gene end by 5 bases; junction bases not matched to a gene: 9. The germline V gene has CDR1 SGDLS and CDR2 YYNGEE.

CDR3 protein: CASSPPEGYNEQFF. CDR3 DNA: TGTGCCAGCTCACCACCGGAAGGATACAATGAGCAGTTCTTC. This chain joins TRBV18 and TRBJ2-1; unclear D gene. The V and J ends lost 0 bases and 4 bases respectively, with 7 bases between them. Looked up from germline, CDR1 is KGHSH and CDR2 is LQKENI. The CDR3 contains 14 residues.

In nucleotides, the CDR3 is TGCGCCAGCAGCCCAAGCAGAGGTTACGAGCAGTACTTC. Amino acids: CASSPSRGYEQYF. The J gene is TRBJ2-7, the V gene TRBV5-1, with D unclear. Looked up from germline, CDR1 is SGHRS and CDR2 is YFSETQ. The CDR3 has 13 residues. The V gene lost 4 bases and the J gene lost 4 bases, with 12 bases spanning the gap.

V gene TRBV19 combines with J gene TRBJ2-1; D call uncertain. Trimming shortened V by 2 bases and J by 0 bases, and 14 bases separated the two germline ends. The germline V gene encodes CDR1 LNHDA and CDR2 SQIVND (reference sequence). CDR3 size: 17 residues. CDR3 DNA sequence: TGTGCCAGTAGTATAAGGCAGAGTTTTACCTCCTACAATGAGCAGTTCTTC. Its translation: CASSIRQSFTSYNEQFF.

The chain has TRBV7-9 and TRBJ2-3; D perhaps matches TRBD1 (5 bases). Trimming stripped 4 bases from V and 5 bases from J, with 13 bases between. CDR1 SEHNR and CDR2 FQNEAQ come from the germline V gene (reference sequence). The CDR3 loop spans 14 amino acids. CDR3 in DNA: TGTGCCAGCAGCTCCAGACAGATAGGAGATACGCAGTATTTT. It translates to CASSSRQIGDTQYF. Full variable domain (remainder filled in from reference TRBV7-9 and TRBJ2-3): DTGVSQNPRHKITKRGQNVTFRCDPISEHNRLYWYRQTLGQGPEFLTYFQNEAQLEKSRLLSDRFSAERPKGSFSTLEIQRTEQGDSAMYLCASSSRQIGDTQYFGPGTRLTVL.

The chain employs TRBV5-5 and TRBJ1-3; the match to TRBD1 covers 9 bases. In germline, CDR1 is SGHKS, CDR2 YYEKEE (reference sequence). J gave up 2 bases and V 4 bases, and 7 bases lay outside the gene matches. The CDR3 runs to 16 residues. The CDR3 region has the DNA TGTGCCAGCAGCCCGCTTTGGACAGGGGCTGGAAACACCATATATTTT. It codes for CASSPLWTGAGNTIYF. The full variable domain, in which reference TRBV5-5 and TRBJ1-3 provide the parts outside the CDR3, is DAGVTQSPTHLIKTRGQQVTLRCSPISGHKSVSWYQQVLGQGPQFIFQYYEKEERGRGNFPDRFSARQFPNYSSELNVNALLLGDSALYLCASSPLWTGAGNTIYFGEGSWLTVV.